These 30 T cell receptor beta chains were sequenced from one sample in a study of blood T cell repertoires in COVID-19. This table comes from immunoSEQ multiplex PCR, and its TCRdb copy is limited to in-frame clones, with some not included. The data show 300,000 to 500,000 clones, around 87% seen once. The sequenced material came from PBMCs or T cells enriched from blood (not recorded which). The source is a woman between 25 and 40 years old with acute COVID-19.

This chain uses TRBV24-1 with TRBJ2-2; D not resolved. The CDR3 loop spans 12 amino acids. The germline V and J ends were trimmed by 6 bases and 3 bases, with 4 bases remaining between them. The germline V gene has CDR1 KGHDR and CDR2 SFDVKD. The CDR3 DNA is TGTGCCACCAGTCTCCACACCGGGGAGCTGTTTTTT. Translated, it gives CATSLHTGELFF.

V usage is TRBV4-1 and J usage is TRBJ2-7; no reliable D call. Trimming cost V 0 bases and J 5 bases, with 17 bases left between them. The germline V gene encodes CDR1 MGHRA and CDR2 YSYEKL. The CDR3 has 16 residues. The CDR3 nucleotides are TGCGCCAGCAGCCAAGAAAGTACCCAGGCACCCGACGAGCAGTACTTC. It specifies CASSQESTQAPDEQYF.

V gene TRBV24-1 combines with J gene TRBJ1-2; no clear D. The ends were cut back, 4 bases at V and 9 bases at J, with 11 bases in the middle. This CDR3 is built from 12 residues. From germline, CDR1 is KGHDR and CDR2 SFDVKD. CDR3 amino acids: CATSDDPGSYTF. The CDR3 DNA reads TGTGCCACCAGTGACGACCCGGGGAGCTACACCTTC.

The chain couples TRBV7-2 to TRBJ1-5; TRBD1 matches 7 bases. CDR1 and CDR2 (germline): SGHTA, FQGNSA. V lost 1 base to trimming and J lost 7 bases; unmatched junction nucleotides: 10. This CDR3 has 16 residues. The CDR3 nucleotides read TGTGCCAGCAGCTTAGAGGGCAGGGGGTCGGAACAGCCCCAGCATTTT. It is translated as CASSLEGRGSEQPQHF.

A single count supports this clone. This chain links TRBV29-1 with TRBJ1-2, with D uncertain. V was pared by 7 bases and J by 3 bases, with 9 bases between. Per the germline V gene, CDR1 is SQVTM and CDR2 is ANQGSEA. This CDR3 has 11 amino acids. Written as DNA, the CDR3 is TGCAGCGGAATCGCGGACTATGGCTACACCTTC. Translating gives CSGIADYGYTF.

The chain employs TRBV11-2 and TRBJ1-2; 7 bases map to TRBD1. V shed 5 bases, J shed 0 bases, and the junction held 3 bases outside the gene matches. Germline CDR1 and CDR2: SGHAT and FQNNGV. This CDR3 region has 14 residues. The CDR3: CASSRGTANYGYTF. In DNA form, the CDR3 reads TGTGCCAGCAGCCGGGGGACAGCTAACTATGGCTACACCTTC.

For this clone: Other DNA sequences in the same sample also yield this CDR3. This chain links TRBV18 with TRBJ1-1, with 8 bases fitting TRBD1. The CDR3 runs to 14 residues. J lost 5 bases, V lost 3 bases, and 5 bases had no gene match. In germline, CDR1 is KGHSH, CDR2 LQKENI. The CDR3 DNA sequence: TGTGCCAGCTCACCGACAGGGGTGGGGACTGAAGCTTTCTTT. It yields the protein CASSPTGVGTEAFF.

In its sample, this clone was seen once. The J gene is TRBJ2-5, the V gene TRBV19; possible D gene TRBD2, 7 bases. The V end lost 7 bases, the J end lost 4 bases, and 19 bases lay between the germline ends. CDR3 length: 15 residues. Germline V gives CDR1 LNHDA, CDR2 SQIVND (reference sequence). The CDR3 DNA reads TGTGCCAGTACCAAAGGGGGGCGGGGGCGAGAGACCCAGTACTTC. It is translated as CASTKGGRGRETQYF. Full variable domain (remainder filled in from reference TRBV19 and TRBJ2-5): DGGITQSPKYLFRKEGQNVTLSCEQNLNHDAMYWYRQDPGQGLRLIYYSQIVNDFQKGDIAEGYSVSREKKESFPLTVTSAQKNPTAFYLCASTKGGRGRETQYFGPGTRLLVL.

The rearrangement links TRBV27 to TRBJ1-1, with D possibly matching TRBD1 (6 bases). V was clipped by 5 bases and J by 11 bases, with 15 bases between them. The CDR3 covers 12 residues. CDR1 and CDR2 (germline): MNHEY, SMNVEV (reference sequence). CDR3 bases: TGTGCCAGCAGTCAAGGGACACCTCGGGCTTTCTTT. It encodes CASSQGTPRAFF.

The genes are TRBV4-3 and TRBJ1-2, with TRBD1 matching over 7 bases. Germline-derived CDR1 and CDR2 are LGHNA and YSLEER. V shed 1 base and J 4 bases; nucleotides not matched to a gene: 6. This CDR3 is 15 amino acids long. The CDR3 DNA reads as TGCGCCAGCAGCCAAGGGACAGGCCGATTCTATGGCTACACCTTC. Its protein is CASSQGTGRFYGYTF.

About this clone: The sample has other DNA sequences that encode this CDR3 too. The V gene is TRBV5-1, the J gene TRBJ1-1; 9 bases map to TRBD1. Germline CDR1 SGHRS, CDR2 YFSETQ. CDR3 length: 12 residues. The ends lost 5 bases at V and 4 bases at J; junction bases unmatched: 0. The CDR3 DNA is TGCGCCAGCAGGACAGGGGGCACTGAAGCTTTCTTT. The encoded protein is CASRTGGTEAFF.

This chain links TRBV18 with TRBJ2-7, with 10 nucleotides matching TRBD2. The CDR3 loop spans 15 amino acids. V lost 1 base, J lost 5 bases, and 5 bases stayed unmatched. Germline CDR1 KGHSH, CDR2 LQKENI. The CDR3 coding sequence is TGTGCCAGCTCACCACGTCTAGCGGGGGAGAACGAGCAGTACTTC. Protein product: CASSPRLAGENEQYF.

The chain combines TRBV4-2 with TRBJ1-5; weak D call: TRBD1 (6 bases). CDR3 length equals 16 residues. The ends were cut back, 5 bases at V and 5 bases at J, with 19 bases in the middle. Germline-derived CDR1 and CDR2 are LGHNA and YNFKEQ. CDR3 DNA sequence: TGTGCCAGCAGCTATTTCCGGGACACTATAGATCAGCCCCAGCATTTT. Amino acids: CASSYFRDTIDQPQHF.

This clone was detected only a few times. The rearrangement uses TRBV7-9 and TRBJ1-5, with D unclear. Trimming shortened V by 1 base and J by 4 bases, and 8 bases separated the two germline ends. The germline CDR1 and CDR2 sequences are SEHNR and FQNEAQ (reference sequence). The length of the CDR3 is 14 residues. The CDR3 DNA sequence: TGTGCCAGCAGCTTAGAAGGAGCTAATCAGCCCCAGCATTTT. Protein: CASSLEGANQPQHF.

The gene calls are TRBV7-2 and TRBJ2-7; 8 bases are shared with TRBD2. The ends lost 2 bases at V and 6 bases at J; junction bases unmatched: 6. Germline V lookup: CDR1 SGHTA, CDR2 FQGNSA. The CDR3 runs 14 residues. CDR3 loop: CASSLLIGGAEQYF. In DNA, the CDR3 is TGTGCCAGCAGCTTACTTATCGGGGGGGCCGAGCAGTACTTC.

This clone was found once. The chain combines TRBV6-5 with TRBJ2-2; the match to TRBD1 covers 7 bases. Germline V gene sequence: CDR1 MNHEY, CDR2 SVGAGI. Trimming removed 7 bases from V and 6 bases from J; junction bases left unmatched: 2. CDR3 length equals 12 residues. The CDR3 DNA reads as TGTGCCAGCACCCAGGGGGCCGGGGAGCTGTTTTTT. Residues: CASTQGAGELFF.

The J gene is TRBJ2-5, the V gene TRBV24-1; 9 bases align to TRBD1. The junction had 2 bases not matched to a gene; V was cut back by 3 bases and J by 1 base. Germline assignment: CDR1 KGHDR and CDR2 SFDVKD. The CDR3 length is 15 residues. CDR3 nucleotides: TGTGCCACCAGTGATCCGACAGGGGGCCAAGAGACCCAGTACTTC. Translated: CATSDPTGGQETQYF.

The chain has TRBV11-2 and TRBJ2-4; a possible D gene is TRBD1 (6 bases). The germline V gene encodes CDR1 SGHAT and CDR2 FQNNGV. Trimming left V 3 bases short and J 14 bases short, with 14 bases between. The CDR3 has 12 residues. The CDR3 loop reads CASSLPYREKYF. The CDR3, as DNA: TGTGCCAGCAGCTTGCCTTACAGGGAGAAGTACTTC.

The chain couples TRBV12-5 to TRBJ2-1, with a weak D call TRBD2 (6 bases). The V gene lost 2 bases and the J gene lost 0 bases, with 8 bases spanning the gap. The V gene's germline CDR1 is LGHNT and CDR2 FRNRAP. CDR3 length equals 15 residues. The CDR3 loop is CASGLRGSSYNEQFF. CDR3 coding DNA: TGTGCTAGTGGTTTGCGGGGGAGCTCCTACAATGAGCAGTTCTTC.

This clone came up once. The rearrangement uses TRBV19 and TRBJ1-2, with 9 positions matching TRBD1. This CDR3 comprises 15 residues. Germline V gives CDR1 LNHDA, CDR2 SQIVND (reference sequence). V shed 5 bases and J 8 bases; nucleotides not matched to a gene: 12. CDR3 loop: CASSADTGGAGGYTF. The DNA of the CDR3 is TGTGCCAGTAGTGCTGACACAGGGGGCGCAGGGGGCTACACCTTC.

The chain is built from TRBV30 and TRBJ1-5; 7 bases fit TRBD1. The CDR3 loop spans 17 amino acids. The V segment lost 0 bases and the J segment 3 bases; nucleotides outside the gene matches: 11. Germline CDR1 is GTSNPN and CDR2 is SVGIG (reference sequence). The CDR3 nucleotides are TGTGCCTGGAGTGTACCCCTTGCAGGGGGGACCAATCAGCCCCAGCATTTT. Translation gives CAWSVPLAGGTNQPQHF.

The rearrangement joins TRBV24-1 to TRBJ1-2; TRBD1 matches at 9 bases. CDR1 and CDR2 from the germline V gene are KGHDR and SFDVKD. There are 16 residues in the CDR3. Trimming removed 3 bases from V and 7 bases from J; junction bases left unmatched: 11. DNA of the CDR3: TGTGCCACCAGTGATCACACCGGGACAGGGAAAGGTGGCTACACCTTC. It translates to CATSDHTGTGKGGYTF.

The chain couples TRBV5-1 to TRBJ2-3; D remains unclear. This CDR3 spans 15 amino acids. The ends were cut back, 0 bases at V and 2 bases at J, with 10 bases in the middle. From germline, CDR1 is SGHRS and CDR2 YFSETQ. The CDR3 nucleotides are TGCGCCAGCAGCTTGGCTCCTGGCCCCACAGATACGCAGTATTTT. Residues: CASSLAPGPTDTQYF.

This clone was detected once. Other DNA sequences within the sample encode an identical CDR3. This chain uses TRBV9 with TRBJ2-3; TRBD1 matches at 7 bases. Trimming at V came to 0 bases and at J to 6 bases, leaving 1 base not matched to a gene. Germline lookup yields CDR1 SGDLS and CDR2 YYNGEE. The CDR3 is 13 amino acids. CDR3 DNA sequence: TGTGCCAGCAGCGTAGGAGGGGGCGATACGCAGTATTTT. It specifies CASSVGGGDTQYF. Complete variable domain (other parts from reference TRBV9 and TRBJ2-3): DSGVTQTPKHLITATGQRVTLRCSPRSGDLSVYWYQQSLDQGLQFLIQYYNGEERAKGNILERFSAQQFPDLHSELNLSSLELGDSALYFCASSVGGGDTQYFGPGTRLTVL.

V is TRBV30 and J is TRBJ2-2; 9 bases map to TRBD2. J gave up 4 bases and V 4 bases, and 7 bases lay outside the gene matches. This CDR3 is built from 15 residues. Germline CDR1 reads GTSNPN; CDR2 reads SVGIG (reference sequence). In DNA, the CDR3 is TGTGCCTGGACGAGCGGGGGGACCATCACCGGGGAGCTGTTTTTT. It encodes CAWTSGGTITGELFF.

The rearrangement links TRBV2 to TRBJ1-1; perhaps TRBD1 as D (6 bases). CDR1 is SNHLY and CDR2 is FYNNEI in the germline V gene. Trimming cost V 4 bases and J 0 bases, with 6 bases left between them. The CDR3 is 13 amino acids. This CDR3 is CASSAGVNTEAFF. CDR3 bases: TGTGCCAGCAGTGCAGGGGTGAACACTGAAGCTTTCTTT.

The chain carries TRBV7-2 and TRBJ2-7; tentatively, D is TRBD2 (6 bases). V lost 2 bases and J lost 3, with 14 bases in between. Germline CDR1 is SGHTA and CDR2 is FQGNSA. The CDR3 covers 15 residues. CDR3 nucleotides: TGTGCCAGCAGCTTATCTGGGTGGGGACTCTACGAGCAGTACTTC. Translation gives CASSLSGWGLYEQYF. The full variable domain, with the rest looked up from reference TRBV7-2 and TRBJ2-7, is GAGVSQSPSNKVTEKGKDVELRCDPISGHTALYWYRQSLGQGLEFLIYFQGNSAPDKSGLPSDRFSAERTGGSVSTLTIQRTQQEDSAVYLCASSLSGWGLYEQYFGPGTRLTVT.

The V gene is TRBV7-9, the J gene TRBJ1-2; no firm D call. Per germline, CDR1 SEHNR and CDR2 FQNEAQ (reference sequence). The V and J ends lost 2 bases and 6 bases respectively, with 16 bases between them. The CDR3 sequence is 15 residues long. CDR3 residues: CASSLCLLYAHGYTF. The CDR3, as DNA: TGTGCCAGCAGCTTATGCCTACTCTACGCGCATGGCTACACCTTC.

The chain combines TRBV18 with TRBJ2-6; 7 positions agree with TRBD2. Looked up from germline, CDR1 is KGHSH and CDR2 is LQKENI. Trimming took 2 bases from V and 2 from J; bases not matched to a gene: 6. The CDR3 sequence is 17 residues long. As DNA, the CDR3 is TGTGCCAGCTCACCATTTACGGGGGGAGCTGGGGCCAACGTCCTGACTTTC. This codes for CASSPFTGGAGANVLTF.

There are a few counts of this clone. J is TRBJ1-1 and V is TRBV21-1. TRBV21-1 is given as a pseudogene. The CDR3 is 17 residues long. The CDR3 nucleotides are TGTGCCAGCAGCAAAGACGCAGTTCAGGAGGGGAACACTGAAGCTTTCTTT. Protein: CASSKDAVQEGNTEAFF.